This T cell receptor (beta chain) was captured by sequencing in a study of blood T cell repertoires in COVID-19 (dated by TCRdb to about 2020). For the study in its entirety: Samples from collaborators originated in the United States, Italy and Spain and spanned both the acute and convalescent phases of COVID-19. The prospective study material was composed of cDNA or gDNA derived from T cells, B-cell-depleted T cells, or PBMCs. Deeply sampled blood TCRbeta repertoires from subjects exposed to, actively infected with, or recovered from COVID-19 were included in the dataset. The repertoires were released in a freely available public database meant as a resource for research on the immune response to SARS-CoV-2. Samples came from the ongoing ImmuneRACE study (first 160 participants) plus 1,254 subjects from 6 global collaborators. Sample metadata almost always included a de-identified subject ID, COVID-19 status, age in years and sex. Where available, HLA class I and class II types were obtained from metadata supplied by the sample provider rather than from assay-based typing. The paper's findings and limits, for the study overall: The quantity of clinical and demographic metadata differed by source and by participant and was supplied without curation.

Participants in the prospective study were enrolled through a virtual design, were aged roughly 18 to 100 years, and lived in 24 United States geographic areas. Cohort assignment in the prospective study relied on participant-reported clinical history from a screening survey and a study questionnaire. Recovered participants in ImmuneRACE Cohort 3 were defined by two consecutive negative NP/OP PCR tests, clearance by a healthcare professional, or resolution of symptoms. In the prospective study, mobile phlebotomists collected whole blood, serum and a nasopharyngeal or oropharyngeal swab from each participant. Additional blood draws and questionnaires over an approximately two-month period could optionally be provided by prospective study participants. Blood samples from the prospective study were shipped frozen or at room temperature prior to DNA extraction. TCRbeta CDR3 regions were amplified from genomic DNA using the immunoSEQ Assay, a bias-controlled multiplex PCR. Processing in the source paper ran as follows. Nucleated cell counts per sample were estimated from amplification of reference gene primers within the assay. Sequence reads were collapsed and filtered to measure the absolute abundance of every unique TCRbeta CDR3 rearrangement. For each sample, productive Simpson clonality was calculated as the square root of Simpson's diversity index across productive rearrangements. This immuneACCESS table, as held by TCRdb, lists in-frame sequences with V and J called but not all clones. Of the missing ones, under half trace to an unresolved V gene in checked studies; the others have no known cause. V, J and clone size are taken as reported in that table, and D and trimming were inferred from the DNA itself. The sample records more than 250,000 clones, around 90% of which are singletons. The leading ten clones occupy approximately 6% of the sample.

To note about this clone: No cognate antigen has been identified for it. Within one base of it there is no much larger clone, and no base qualities were kept.

The sequence was obtained from a woman aged 40-49 years who had recovered from COVID-19. Specimen: PBMCs or T cells enriched from blood (not recorded which).

The CDR3 amino acid sequence is: CASSQGRGRGSPLHF. The nucleotides are TGCGCCAGCAGCCAAGGCAGGGGGCGCGGGTCACCCCTCCACTTT. Recombination linked TRBV4-3 to TRBJ1-6; 8 bases in the middle match TRBD1. Trimmed from V: 1 base; trimmed from J: 10 bases; junction bases lacking a gene match: 6. The CDR3 sequence holds 15 residues, the cysteine and phenylalanine included. Just the 45-base CDR3 DNA is kept, in frame starting at base 1. The CDR1 and CDR2 encoded by the germline V gene are LGHNA and YSLEER.